One sample yielded the 30 T cell receptor beta chains listed below, sequenced in a study of blood T cell repertoires in COVID-19. Repertoires were generated with immunoSEQ multiplex PCR, while TCRdb's copy carries only in-frame clones and drops some. The table has some 120,000 clones, about 92% seen once. Sample: peripheral blood. All receptors derive from a man aged 45-60 years with active COVID-19.

This chain joins TRBV19 and TRBJ2-1; tentative D call: TRBD2 (5 bases). Trimming took off 7 bases at V and 0 bases at J, with 13 bases between the two ends. This CDR3 is 15 amino acids long. Germline loops: CDR1 LNHDA, CDR2 SQIVND (reference sequence). CDR3 nucleotides: TGTGCCAGTAAGAGGACTCCTAACTCCTACAATGAGCAGTTCTTC. This encodes CASKRTPNSYNEQFF.

This clone was detected only a few times. J is TRBJ2-2 and V is TRBV29-1; TRBD2 matches 13 bases. This CDR3 spans 16 amino acids. CDR1 is SQVTM and CDR2 is ANQGSEA in the germline V gene. V trimming: 3 bases; J trimming: 5 bases; junction bases outside the gene matches: 6. The CDR3 sequence is CSVDEPGLAGTGELFF. The DNA for the CDR3 is TGCAGCGTTGATGAACCGGGACTAGCGGGGACCGGGGAGCTGTTTTTT.

With respect to this clone: Other DNA sequences in this specimen translate into the identical CDR3. The V and J genes are TRBV29-1 and TRBJ1-1; no definite D call. Per the germline V gene, CDR1 is SQVTM and CDR2 is ANQGSEA. Trimming took off 5 bases at V and 1 base at J, with 8 bases between the two ends. This CDR3 comprises 12 residues. Written as DNA, the CDR3 is TGCAGCGTTAGAGGAGGGAACACTGAAGCTTTCTTT. This encodes CSVRGGNTEAFF.

This sequence joins TRBV24-1 and TRBJ1-2; 7 nucleotides align to TRBD1. The ends lost 3 bases at V and 4 bases at J; junction bases unmatched: 7. The CDR3 is made up of 15 amino acids. The germline CDR1 and CDR2 sequences are KGHDR and SFDVKD. CDR3 region: CATSDAGQKTYGYTF. The DNA of the CDR3 is TGTGCCACCAGTGATGCGGGACAGAAGACCTATGGCTACACCTTC.

The rearrangement uses TRBV7-9 and TRBJ1-6, with D unclear. CDR3 size: 15 residues. V lost 2 bases and J 7 bases, leaving 12 bases between the germline ends. Per the germline V gene, CDR1 is SEHNR and CDR2 is FQNEAQ (reference sequence). The CDR3 region is CASSLFMQKNSPLHF. The CDR3, as DNA: TGTGCCAGCAGCTTATTTATGCAGAAGAATTCACCCCTCCACTTT.

The sample holds a few counts of this clone. The chain has TRBV3-1 (or the pseudogene TRBV3-2) and TRBJ1-4, with 7 bases that match TRBD1. From germline, CDR1 is LGHDT and CDR2 YNNKEL (reference sequence). The V gene end was trimmed by 2 bases and the J gene end by 5 bases; junction bases not matched to a gene: 5. The CDR3 loop spans 15 amino acids. CDR3: CASSQWDSPNEKLFF. CDR3 in DNA: TGTGCCAGCAGCCAATGGGACAGCCCAAATGAAAAACTGTTTTTT.

The rearrangement links TRBV12-5 to TRBJ2-1; possibly TRBD1 for D (6 bases). The CDR3 spans 14 residues. Trimming left V 6 bases short and J 8 bases short, with 17 bases between. CDR1 LGHNT and CDR2 FRNRAP come from the germline V gene. CDR3 sequence reads: CASGKGQTWDEQFF. The CDR3 DNA reads TGTGCTAGTGGAAAAGGACAGACCTGGGATGAGCAGTTCTTC. The full variable domain, in which reference TRBV12-5 and TRBJ2-1 provide the parts outside the CDR3, is DARVTQTPRHKVTEMGQEVTMRCQPILGHNTVFWYRQTMMQGLELLAYFRNRAPLDDSGMPKDRFSAEMPDATLATLKIQPSEPRDSAVYFCASGKGQTWDEQFFGPGTRLTVL.

This chain joins TRBV9 and TRBJ2-6; 16 bases agree with TRBD2. CDR1 is SGDLS and CDR2 is YYNGEE in the germline V gene. V lost 4 bases, J lost 0 bases, and 4 bases stayed unmatched. The CDR3 length is 19 residues. The CDR3 nucleotides are TGTGCCAGCAGCCCCGGGACTAGCGGGGGGGTCTCTGGGGCCAACGTCCTGACTTTC. It codes for CASSPGTSGGVSGANVLTF.

The CDR3 nucleotides read TGTGCCAGCAGCCAACAACAGGGCCTCGGGGGCTACACCTTC. Translated: CASSQQQGLGGYTF. The genes are TRBV3-1 (or the pseudogene TRBV3-2) and TRBJ1-2; D is perhaps TRBD1 (6 bases). In germline, CDR1 is LGHDT, CDR2 YNNKEL (reference sequence). V was cut by 2 bases and J by 8 bases, with 15 bases left in between. This CDR3 spans 14 amino acids.

The chain employs TRBV3-1 (or the pseudogene TRBV3-2) and TRBJ2-5, with a tentative D call TRBD2 (7 bases). Germline V CDR1 and CDR2: LGHDT, YNNKEL (reference sequence). CDR3 size: 15 residues. V lost 5 bases to trimming and J lost 1 base, with 14 bases between them. The CDR3 DNA reads as TGTGCCAGCAGCACACGGGGGGCAATCCAAGAGACCCAGTACTTC. Its translation is CASSTRGAIQETQYF.

V usage is TRBV5-5 and J usage is TRBJ1-4, with D perhaps matching TRBD1 (5 bases). CDR1 is SGHKS, CDR2 YYEKEE, per germline (reference sequence). This CDR3 is built from 14 residues. Trimming removed 0 bases from V and 7 bases from J, with 10 bases in between. The CDR3 DNA sequence: TGTGCCAGCAGCTTGGCTCCCCAGGGTGAAAAACTGTTTTTT. Its protein is CASSLAPQGEKLFF.

The chain employs TRBV3-1 (or the pseudogene TRBV3-2) and TRBJ2-5; a weak D match, TRBD2 (6 bases). V was pared by 2 bases and J by 4 bases, with 11 bases between. From germline, CDR1 is LGHDT and CDR2 YNNKEL (reference sequence). The CDR3 totals 14 residues. CDR3 residues: CASSQTTGLETQYF. The CDR3 DNA sequence: TGTGCCAGCAGCCAAACCACGGGACTAGAGACCCAGTACTTC.

In this sample, this clone turned up a few times. The chain employs TRBV5-4 and TRBJ1-1; 8 nucleotides line up with TRBD1. The CDR3 length is 16 residues. Germline V gene lookup returns CDR1 SGHNT and CDR2 YYREEE (reference sequence). V trimming: 1 base; J trimming: 0 bases; junction bases outside the gene matches: 5. CDR3 DNA sequence: TGTGCCAGCAGCTTGAACCCGGACAGGGTGAACACTGAAGCTTTCTTT. It yields the protein CASSLNPDRVNTEAFF.

This sequence joins TRBV18 and TRBJ2-7; weak D call: TRBD1 (5 bases). CDR1 is KGHSH, CDR2 LQKENI, per germline. CDR3 length: 14 amino acids. Trimming took 3 bases from V and 5 from J, leaving 14 bases between them. This CDR3 reads CASSPRDSHHEQYV. CDR3 sequence (DNA): TGTGCCAGCTCACCGCGCGACAGTCACCACGAGCAGTACGTC.

This clone was seen only once. This chain uses TRBV5-1 with TRBJ2-5; 7 bases map to TRBD2. V lost 3 bases, J lost 5 bases, and 13 bases stayed unmatched. This CDR3 spans 16 amino acids. CDR1 and CDR2 (germline): SGHRS, YFSETQ. The CDR3 nucleotides read TGCGCCAGCAGCTGGGGGGGAACGGGATCTCAGGAGACCCAGTACTTC. Translated, it gives CASSWGGTGSQETQYF.

The chain links TRBV12-3 or TRBV12-4 to TRBJ1-1; D is uncertain. The CDR3 is 13 residues long. Trimming pared 10 bases from V and 1 base from J, leaving 13 bases between. The chain's CDR3 is CATVRPPNTEAFF. The CDR3 DNA follows: TGTGCCACGGTCAGGCCCCCGAACACTGAAGCTTTCTTT.

This clone was detected a few times. The J gene is TRBJ1-2, the V gene TRBV29-1, with D possibly TRBD1 on 6 matching bases. Trimming stripped 7 bases from V and 7 bases from J, with 22 bases between. This CDR3 comprises 14 residues. CDR1 SQVTM and CDR2 ANQGSEA come from the germline V gene. The CDR3 coding sequence is TGCAGCGCCCTCTCCGGCAGGGGCCCAGGTGGCTACACCTTC. Protein product: CSALSGRGPGGYTF. The full variable domain, its missing parts supplied by reference TRBV29-1 and TRBJ1-2, is SAVISQKPSRDICQRGTSLTIQCQVDSQVTMMFWYRQQPGQSLTLIATANQGSEATYESGFVIDKFPISRPNLTFSTLTVSNMSPEDSSIYLCSALSGRGPGGYTFGSGTRLTVV.

The rearrangement joins TRBV6-5 to TRBJ1-2, with TRBD1 matching over 9 bases. The CDR3 contains 13 residues. Looked up from germline, CDR1 is MNHEY and CDR2 is SVGAGI. With 4 bases clipped from V and 8 bases from J, the junction kept 5 bases outside the gene matches. The CDR3 nucleotides read TGTGCCAGCAGTTCTGGACAGGGGAGGGGCTACACCTTC. This gives the protein CASSSGQGRGYTF.

This sequence joins TRBV4-1 and TRBJ2-1, with a weak D call TRBD2 (6 bases). The CDR3 runs to 16 residues. V lost 3 bases, J lost 2 bases, and 14 bases lay in between. The germline V gene encodes CDR1 MGHRA and CDR2 YSYEKL. In nucleotides, the CDR3 is TGCGCCAGCAGCCACCGGTCCGGGGAGGCCTACAATGAGCAGTTCTTC. Its protein product is CASSHRSGEAYNEQFF.

This rearrangement joins TRBV7-2 to TRBJ2-1; TRBD2 agrees at 15 bases. Germline-derived CDR1 and CDR2 are SGHTA and FQGNSA. Losses at the gene ends were 5 bases for V and 7 bases for J; bases not matched to a gene: 9. This CDR3 region has 17 residues. CDR3 sequence reads: CASSGQGLAGGGNEQFF. Here the CDR3 DNA reads TGTGCCAGCAGCGGACAGGGACTAGCGGGGGGAGGGAATGAGCAGTTCTTC.

The chain carries TRBV5-1 and TRBJ2-5; 9 bases are shared with TRBD1. J lost 5 bases, V lost 1 base, and 6 bases had no gene match. Germline CDR1 SGHRS, CDR2 YFSETQ. This CDR3 is built from 15 residues. The CDR3 here is CASSLNTGGRETQYF. CDR3 nucleotide sequence: TGCGCCAGCAGCTTGAACACAGGGGGCCGGGAGACCCAGTACTTC. Using reference TRBV5-1 and TRBJ2-5 for the parts outside the CDR3, the full variable domain is KAGVTQTPRYLIKTRGQQVTLSCSPISGHRSVSWYQQTPGQGLQFLFEYFSETQRNKGNFPGRFSGRQFSNSRSEMNVSTLELGDSALYLCASSLNTGGRETQYFGPGTRLLVL.

The V call is TRBV7-8, the J call TRBJ2-7; D uncertain. CDR3 length: 12 amino acids. CDR1 and CDR2 (germline): SGHVS, FQNEAQ. Written as DNA, the CDR3 is TGTGCCAGCAGCTCACACGCAGGAACAAGGCACGTC. Its translation is CASSSHAGTRHV.

The rearrangement links TRBV5-1 to TRBJ2-5; TRBD2 aligns across 8 bases. Losses at the gene ends were 0 bases for V and 5 bases for J; bases not matched to a gene: 9. CDR1 SGHRS and CDR2 YFSETQ come from the germline V gene. The CDR3 length is 16 residues. The CDR3: CASSLEPLAVSETQYF. The CDR3 DNA is TGCGCCAGCAGCTTGGAGCCACTAGCGGTTTCGGAGACCCAGTACTTC. Supplemented by reference TRBV5-1 and TRBJ2-5, the full variable domain reads KAGVTQTPRYLIKTRGQQVTLSCSPISGHRSVSWYQQTPGQGLQFLFEYFSETQRNKGNFPGRFSGRQFSNSRSEMNVSTLELGDSALYLCASSLEPLAVSETQYFGPGTRLLVL.

This chain uses TRBV5-8 with TRBJ2-2, with TRBD1 identical over 7 bases. The CDR3 contains 15 residues. Germline assignment: CDR1 SGHTS and CDR2 YDEGEE. Trimming cost V 0 bases and J 4 bases; bases outside gene matches: 3. CDR3 loop: CASSLVTGVTGELFF. The CDR3 region has the DNA TGTGCCAGCAGCTTGGTTACAGGGGTCACCGGGGAGCTGTTTTTT.

This chain connects TRBV18 to TRBJ2-1; 7 positions match TRBD1. V was pared by 4 bases and J by 8 bases, with 2 bases of the junction left unmatched. There are 12 residues in the CDR3. CDR1 is KGHSH, CDR2 LQKENI, per germline. The CDR3 nucleotides read TGTGCCAGCTCACAGGGGGCTGATGAGCAGTTCTTC. Its protein product is CASSQGADEQFF.

The chain recombines TRBV4-1 with TRBJ1-1, with a tentative D call TRBD1 (6 bases). Germline-derived CDR1 and CDR2 are MGHRA and YSYEKL. Trimming removed 1 base from V and 4 bases from J, with 13 bases in between. The CDR3 has 15 residues. CDR3 nucleotides: TGCGCCAGCAGCCAAGGCCCGGGAGGGGGCACTGAAGCTTTCTTT. It encodes CASSQGPGGGTEAFF.

The CDR3 spells CASSVEGLNSPLHF. The CDR3 bases are TGTGCCAGCAGCGTAGAGGGGTTGAATTCACCCCTCCACTTT. The chain has TRBV9 and TRBJ1-6; weak D call: TRBD1 (5 bases). Germline-derived CDR1 and CDR2 are SGDLS and YYNGEE. V was cut by 0 bases and J by 7 bases, with 8 bases left in between. The CDR3 runs to 14 residues.

The chain employs TRBV6-6 and TRBJ1-4; unclear D gene. Germline CDR1 is MNHNY and CDR2 is SVGAGI (reference sequence). Trimming stripped 5 bases from V and 12 bases from J, with 10 bases between. This CDR3 has 11 residues. CDR3 coding DNA: TGTGCCAGCAGTGACGGGTTAGAACTGTTTTTT. Translated: CASSDGLELFF.

The chain joins TRBV18 to TRBJ2-3, with 12 nucleotides matching TRBD2. Germline lookup yields CDR1 KGHSH and CDR2 LQKENI. The CDR3 contains 16 residues. V dropped 0 bases and J dropped 6; count of bases not matched to a gene: 4. The CDR3 DNA follows: TGTGCCAGCTCACCACCCGGACTAGCGGGACGGGATACGCAGTATTTT. It is translated as CASSPPGLAGRDTQYF.

The chain uses TRBV25-1 and TRBJ1-2; 10 nucleotides line up with TRBD1. V lost 5 bases, J lost 2 bases, and 2 bases stayed unmatched. Germline assignment: CDR1 MGHDK and CDR2 SYGVNS. The CDR3 consists of 14 residues. CDR3 loop: CASSPGQGNYGYTF. The CDR3 nucleotides are TGTGCCAGCAGTCCGGGACAGGGGAACTATGGCTACACCTTC.